This entry is about one T cell receptor beta chain. The data were taken from a study of blood T cell repertoires in COVID-19. Assay used: immunoSEQ multiplex PCR; TCRdb lists only in-frame clones, some missing. The sample lists about 75,000 clones; approximately 79% were seen once. The sequenced sample consisted of peripheral blood. This TCR came from a human donor with acute or convalescent COVID-19. The donor label of this sample is uncertain.

Here the CDR3 DNA reads TGTGCCAGCAGCCTCGGGACTGGCGGGGAGCTGTTTTTT. It yields the protein CASSLGTGGELFF. This rearrangement joins TRBV12-3 or TRBV12-4 to TRBJ2-2; D may be TRBD2 (6 bases). The CDR3 covers 13 residues. V lost 6 bases and J 7 bases, leaving 12 bases between the germline ends.